The 14 T cell receptor beta chains in this list originate from one sample, sequenced in a study of cytomegalovirus exposure and HLA in healthy donors. The data were produced by immunoSEQ multiplex PCR, yet TCRdb's version contains in-frame clones alone and is incomplete. The sample has fewer than 150,000 clones; approximately 88% are singletons. The sequenced sample was PBMCs. The receptors were gathered from a young man in good health and CMV-seronegative.

The rearrangement uses TRBV28 and TRBJ1-5; no firm D call. Germline-derived CDR1 and CDR2 are MDHEN and SYDVKM. The CDR3 runs 14 residues. Trimming left V 2 bases short and J 2 bases short, with 7 bases between. CDR3 nucleotides: TGTGCCAGCAGTTTAATTCTAGGCAATCAGCCCCAGCATTTT. Translation: CASSLILGNQPQHF.

This rearrangement joins TRBV5-4 to TRBJ2-1; TRBD1 agrees at 8 bases. Germline V gene lookup returns CDR1 SGHNT and CDR2 YYREEE (reference sequence). V trimming: 4 bases; J trimming: 4 bases; junction bases outside the gene matches: 7. The CDR3 has 15 residues. CDR3 sequence: CASSPGQAIYNEQFF. The CDR3 DNA sequence: TGTGCCAGCAGCCCGGGACAGGCCATTTACAATGAGCAGTTCTTC. The full variable domain, rest sourced from reference TRBV5-4 and TRBJ2-1, is ETGVTQSPTHLIKTRGQQVTLRCSSQSGHNTVSWYQQALGQGPQFIFQYYREEENGRGNFPPRFSGLQFPNYSSELNVNALELDDSALYLCASSPGQAIYNEQFFGPGTRLTVL.

V usage is TRBV7-2 and J usage is TRBJ1-5; D perhaps matches TRBD1 (5 bases). V was shortened by 5 bases and J by 4 bases, with 9 bases between the two germline ends. CDR1 and CDR2 (germline): SGHTA, FQGNSA. The CDR3 runs to 13 residues. CDR3 DNA: TGTGCCAGCAGCGTTCGGGGGAATCAGCCCCAGCATTTT. Its translation is CASSVRGNQPQHF.

CDR3 protein: CASSQSQTGTNEQFF. CDR3 bases: TGTGCCAGCAGCCAATCACAGACAGGGACCAATGAGCAGTTCTTC. The V call is TRBV16, the J call TRBJ2-1, with 7 bases that match TRBD1. In germline, CDR1 is KGHSY, CDR2 FQNENV. The CDR3 covers 15 residues. J lost 6 bases, V lost 0 bases, and 5 bases had no gene match.

The chain links TRBV11-2 to TRBJ2-2; 16 nucleotides line up with TRBD2. Germline V gene sequence: CDR1 SGHAT, CDR2 FQNNGV. This CDR3 has 18 amino acids. After removal of 5 bases from V and 7 bases from J, the junction contained 10 bases not matched to a gene. This chain's CDR3 is CASSTKGLAGGPSGELFF. The DNA of the CDR3 is TGTGCCAGCAGCACCAAGGGACTAGCGGGAGGGCCGAGCGGGGAGCTGTTTTTT.

V is TRBV25-1 and J is TRBJ2-2, with TRBD1 matching over 10 bases. The CDR3 is 14 residues long. The V gene end was trimmed by 3 bases and the J gene end by 5 bases; junction bases not matched to a gene: 0. Germline loops: CDR1 MGHDK, CDR2 SYGVNS. The CDR3 nucleotides read TGTGCCAGCAGTGAGGACAGGGGGACCGGGGAGCTGTTTTTT. The encoded protein is CASSEDRGTGELFF.

This chain links TRBV6-1 with TRBJ2-7; weak D call: TRBD1 (6 bases). The CDR3 loop spans 15 amino acids. The ends were cut back, 4 bases at V and 2 bases at J, with 15 bases in the middle. Germline CDR1 and CDR2: MNHNS and SASEGT. The CDR3 loop reads CASSGTGHETYEQYF. The CDR3 DNA reads as TGTGCCAGCAGTGGAACGGGACATGAGACCTACGAGCAGTACTTC.

The chain links TRBV7-2 to TRBJ2-1; tentatively, D is TRBD2 (5 bases). The V and J ends lost 1 base and 9 bases respectively, with 13 bases between them. Germline CDR1 and CDR2: SGHTA and FQGNSA. This CDR3 has 14 residues. The CDR3 DNA sequence: TGTGCCAGCAGCTTAGGTCGGACTGCAGGTGAGCAGTTCTTC. It is translated as CASSLGRTAGEQFF. Variable domain in full (rest from reference TRBV7-2 and TRBJ2-1): GAGVSQSPSNKVTEKGKDVELRCDPISGHTALYWYRQSLGQGLEFLIYFQGNSAPDKSGLPSDRFSAERTGGSVSTLTIQRTQQEDSAVYLCASSLGRTAGEQFFGPGTRLTVL.

The genes are TRBV27 and TRBJ1-5, with D possibly TRBD1 on 6 matching bases. Germline V gene lookup returns CDR1 MNHEY and CDR2 SMNVEV (reference sequence). V lost 0 bases and J 5 bases, leaving 17 bases between the germline ends. CDR3 size: 17 residues. The CDR3 nucleotides are TGTGCCAGCAGTTTATCGGTTGCGTCAGGGGCTTATCAGCCCCAGCATTTT. It translates to CASSLSVASGAYQPQHF.

This clone was seen only a few times. The sample carries other DNA sequences with the same CDR3. The DNA of the CDR3 is TGTGCCAGCAGTTTATTGTGGCCCCAGACAGTTTATAGCAATCAGCCCCAGCATTTT. This encodes CASSLLWPQTVYSNQPQHF. The chain couples TRBV27 to TRBJ1-5; a weak D match, TRBD1 (5 bases). The CDR3 length is 19 residues. V gave up 1 base and J gave up 0 bases, with 19 bases separating them. The germline gives CDR1 MNHEY, CDR2 SMNVEV (reference sequence).

The V and J genes are TRBV15 and TRBJ1-2; TRBD1 agrees at 9 bases. J gave up 8 bases and V 1 base, and 17 bases lay outside the gene matches. Looked up from germline, CDR1 is LNHNV and CDR2 is YYDKDF (reference sequence). There are 18 residues in the CDR3. The CDR3 nucleotides are TGTGCCACCAGCAGAGGGACCGGACAGGGGTTTATGTTCGGCGGCTACACCTTC. The encoded protein is CATSRGTGQGFMFGGYTF.

In DNA, the CDR3 is TGTGCCAGCAGTCGATACTCAGGGGAAGCTTTCTTT. Translated, it gives CASSRYSGEAFF. V gene TRBV6-5 combines with J gene TRBJ1-1; D is possibly TRBD1 (5 bases). This CDR3 is 12 amino acids long. V dropped 5 bases and J dropped 8 bases, with 12 bases sitting between them. Germline loops: CDR1 MNHEY, CDR2 SVGAGI.

This clone was found many times. The sample carries other DNA sequences with the same CDR3. The chain uses TRBV6-5 and TRBJ2-5; 9 bases map to TRBD1. Losses at the gene ends were 6 bases for V and 4 bases for J; bases not matched to a gene: 6. This CDR3 region has 14 residues. From germline, CDR1 is MNHEY and CDR2 SVGAGI. CDR3 amino acids: CASRTTGGRETQYF. CDR3 nucleotides: TGTGCCAGCAGGACTACAGGGGGCAGAGAGACCCAGTACTTC.

The chain couples TRBV27 to TRBJ1-4, with TRBD1 matching over 7 bases. There are 16 residues in the CDR3. Germline CDR1 is MNHEY and CDR2 is SMNVEV (reference sequence). The V gene end was trimmed by 4 bases and the J gene end by 7 bases; junction bases not matched to a gene: 12. The CDR3 bases are TGTGCCAGCAGTTCTTATGGACAGGATGAAATTGAAAAACTGTTTTTT. Amino acid sequence: CASSSYGQDEIEKLFF.